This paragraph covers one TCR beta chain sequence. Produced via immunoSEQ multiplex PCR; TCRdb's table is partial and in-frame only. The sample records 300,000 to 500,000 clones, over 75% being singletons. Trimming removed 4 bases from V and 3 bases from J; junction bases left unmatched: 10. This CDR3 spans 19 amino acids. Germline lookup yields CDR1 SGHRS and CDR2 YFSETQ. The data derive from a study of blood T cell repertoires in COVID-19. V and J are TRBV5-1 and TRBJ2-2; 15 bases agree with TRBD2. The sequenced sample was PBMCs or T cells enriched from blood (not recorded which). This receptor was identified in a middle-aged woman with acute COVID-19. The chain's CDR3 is CASSRGLAGGRLDTGELFF. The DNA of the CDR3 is TGCGCCAGCAGCCGAGGACTAGCGGGGGGGCGTTTAGACACCGGGGAGCTGTTTTTT.